A selection of T cell receptor beta chains follows, all from one sample in a study of blood T cell repertoires in COVID-19. Libraries were prepared by immunoSEQ multiplex PCR; TCRdb keeps only in-frame clonotypes and omits some of them. The data show 490,000 or so clones, 85% to 90% seen once. The specimen was PBMCs or T cells enriched from blood (not recorded which). The source is a woman in her forties who had recovered from COVID-19. CDR3s include the opening cysteine and the closing phenylalanine or tryptophan. The order of the fields is D gene, V gene, clone size, J gene, CDR3 protein, CDR3 DNA. A D gene is named only where the DNA matches it firmly. Only part of the rows carry a size: once, few, many, or a class if the clone is expanded.

>TRBD2|TRBV11-3|-|TRBJ2-3
CASSPDLSGFRLTDTQYF
TGTGCCAGCAGCCCCGACCTTAGCGGGTTCCGCCTCACAGATACGCAGTATTTT
>TRBD2|TRBV2|-|TRBJ2-1
CASSMETSRNEQFF
TGTGCCAGCAGTATGGAGACTAGCAGGAATGAGCAGTTCTTC
>-|TRBV19|-|TRBJ2-1
CASLSAGGMDNEQFF
TGTGCCAGTCTCAGCGCAGGGGGGATGGACAATGAGCAGTTCTTC
>TRBD2|TRBV5-1|-|TRBJ2-1
CASSLHLEREPSYNEQFF
TGCGCCAGCAGCTTGCATTTGGAGCGGGAGCCCTCCTACAATGAGCAGTTCTTC
>TRBD1|TRBV10-2|-|TRBJ1-4
CASRPGQGASKLFF
TGCGCCAGCAGGCCGGGACAGGGGGCGAGTAAACTGTTTTTT
>TRBD2|TRBV24-1|-|TRBJ2-5
CATSDRTSGGGGETQYF
TGTGCCACCAGTGATAGAACTAGCGGAGGGGGAGGAGAGACCCAGTACTTC
>-|TRBV21-1|-|TRBJ1-1
CASSKEPQGWNTEAFF
TGTGCCAGCAGCAAAGAACCCCAGGGATGGAACACTGAAGCTTTCTTT
>-|TRBV7-6|few|TRBJ2-7
CASSLLGGQSEQYF
TGTGCCAGCAGCTTATTGGGTGGGCAGTCCGAGCAGTACTTC
>-|TRBV13|-|TRBJ2-7
CASSLRDSSYEQYF
TGTGCCAGCAGCTTAAGGGACTCCTCCTACGAGCAGTACTTC
>TRBD2|TRBV2|-|TRBJ2-2
CASTGLAGRRTGELFF
TGTGCCAGCACTGGGCTAGCGGGACGTCGCACCGGGGAGCTGTTTTTT
>-|TRBV16|-|TRBJ1-6
CASSLQGFNSPLHF
TGTGCCAGCAGCCTGCAGGGTTTTAATTCACCCCTCCACTTT
>-|TRBV2|-|TRBJ2-7
CASRGPGVGFSFSEQYF
TGTGCCAGCAGGGGGCCCGGTGTTGGGTTTAGTTTTAGCGAGCAGTACTTC
>-|TRBV5-1|-|TRBJ1-3
CASSLAVGETTGNTIYF
TGCGCCAGCAGCTTGGCGGTAGGAGAGACGACTGGAAACACCATATATTTT
>TRBD2|TRBV27|-|TRBJ2-1
CASSPGTSGNNEQFF
TGTGCCAGCAGTCCCGGGACTAGCGGAAACAATGAGCAGTTCTTC
>TRBD1|TRBV10-3|-|TRBJ1-1
CAISSDRGSEAFF
TGTGCCATCAGTTCTGACAGGGGATCTGAAGCTTTCTTT
>-|TRBV15|-|TRBJ1-5
CATSIQRGTIGYQPQHF
TGTGCCACCAGCATCCAAAGGGGGACCATCGGATATCAGCCCCAGCATTTT
>TRBD1|TRBV19|-|TRBJ1-6
CASSIADRDNSPLHF
TGTGCCAGTAGTATAGCGGACAGGGACAATTCACCCCTCCACTTT
>TRBD2|TRBV5-6|-|TRBJ2-1
CASSVTSGRANEQFF
TGTGCCAGCAGCGTGACTAGCGGGAGGGCGAATGAGCAGTTCTTC
>TRBD1|TRBV11-2|-|TRBJ1-3
CASSLDRSDRGVGNTIYF
TGTGCCAGCAGCTTAGATCGCTCGGACAGGGGAGTCGGAAACACCATATATTTT
>-|TRBV5-1|-|TRBJ2-5
CASSLADSQETQYF
TGCGCCAGCAGCTTGGCGGACAGCCAAGAGACCCAGTACTTC
>TRBD1|TRBV24-1|-|TRBJ2-5
CATSDRTGLETQYF
TGTGCCACCAGTGATAGGACAGGGCTTGAGACCCAGTACTTC
>-|TRBV27|-|TRBJ2-7
CASSLYRVDEQYF
TGTGCCAGCAGTTTATACAGGGTCGACGAGCAGTACTTC